This entry lists 19 T cell receptor beta chains sequenced from one sample in a study of blood T cell repertoires in COVID-19. This table comes from immunoSEQ multiplex PCR, and its TCRdb copy is limited to in-frame clones, with some not included. This table has fewer than 350,000 clones, around 93% appearing once. The specimen sequenced was PBMCs or T cells enriched from blood (not recorded which). The receptors were gathered from a man aged 35 to 55 who had been exposed to COVID-19.

The V and J genes are TRBV2 and TRBJ2-7; 10 bases map to TRBD2. This CDR3 has 16 amino acids. The germline gives CDR1 SNHLY, CDR2 FYNNEI. The junction had 9 bases not matched to a gene; V was cut back by 3 bases and J by 4 bases. The CDR3 here is CASSEGRSGRAYEQYF. DNA for the CDR3: TGTGCCAGCAGTGAGGGTAGGAGCGGGAGGGCTTACGAGCAGTACTTC.

The chain is built from TRBV6-1 and TRBJ2-1; D is undetermined. The length of the CDR3 is 13 residues. Germline CDR1 MNHNS, CDR2 SASEGT. Trimming removed 3 bases from V and 10 bases from J, with 13 bases in between. The CDR3 loop reads CASSDYHAEEQFF. The DNA of the CDR3 is TGTGCCAGCAGTGATTACCATGCGGAGGAGCAGTTCTTC.

The V and J genes are TRBV11-1 and TRBJ2-3; 8 bases agree with TRBD2. CDR1 and CDR2 from the germline V gene are SGHAT and FQDESV (reference sequence). The J segment lost 5 bases and the V segment lost 5 bases, leaving 6 bases of the junction unmatched. CDR3 length: 14 residues. DNA of the CDR3: TGTGCCAGCAGCCCAAAAGCGGGAGTAGATACGCAGTATTTT. Its protein is CASSPKAGVDTQYF.

The genes are TRBV11-2 and TRBJ2-1, with unresolved D. This CDR3 is 14 amino acids long. Germline-derived CDR1 and CDR2 are SGHAT and FQNNGV. Between the trimmed V and J ends, which lost 3 bases and 1 base, there was a span of 7 bases. The CDR3 here is CASSFPLSYNEQFF. DNA of the CDR3: TGTGCCAGCAGCTTCCCACTATCCTACAATGAGCAGTTCTTC. Variable domain in full (rest from reference TRBV11-2 and TRBJ2-1): EAGVAQSPRYKIIEKRQSVAFWCNPISGHATLYWYQQILGQGPKLLIQFQNNGVVDDSQLPKDRFSAERLKGVDSTLKIQPAKLEDSAVYLCASSFPLSYNEQFFGPGTRLTVL.

This sequence joins TRBV5-6 and TRBJ2-3; 7 positions agree with TRBD1. The CDR3 is 18 residues long. CDR1 SGHDT and CDR2 YYEEEE come from the germline V gene. The V segment lost 0 bases and the J segment 2 bases; nucleotides outside the gene matches: 12. The CDR3 sequence: CASSLGAGGTVYTDTQYF. CDR3 bases: TGTGCCAGCAGCTTGGGGGCAGGGGGTACCGTCTACACAGATACGCAGTATTTT.

The chain links TRBV11-2 to TRBJ1-6, with a weak D call TRBD1 (6 bases). This CDR3 comprises 15 residues. Trimming pared 5 bases from V and 6 bases from J, leaving 14 bases between. The germline V gene encodes CDR1 SGHAT and CDR2 FQNNGV. CDR3 in amino acids: CASSPLDRPNSPLHF. The CDR3 DNA sequence: TGTGCCAGCAGCCCCCTGGACAGACCTAATTCACCCCTCCACTTT.

The chain combines TRBV6-4 with TRBJ2-4; 7 bases agree with TRBD2. CDR1 MRHNA and CDR2 SNTAGT come from the germline V gene. Unmatched junction bases numbered 16, after V lost 7 bases and J lost 1 base. The CDR3 covers 18 residues. CDR3 loop: CASNFVRELLIAKNIQYF. The CDR3 DNA reads as TGTGCCAGCAATTTTGTGCGGGAGCTCCTCATTGCCAAAAACATTCAGTACTTC.

This clone occurred once. J is TRBJ1-2 and V is TRBV4-1; TRBD1 is a possible D gene (5 bases). The germline CDR1 and CDR2 sequences are MGHRA and YSYEKL. Trimming left V 0 bases short and J 4 bases short, with 12 bases between. This CDR3 has 15 residues. This CDR3 reads CASSQDPSGVYGYTF. The CDR3 nucleotides are TGCGCCAGCAGCCAAGATCCTTCGGGGGTCTATGGCTACACCTTC.

The CDR3 DNA sequence: TGTGCCACCAGCCTTACCCGGGTGAACACTGAAGCTTTCTTT. It specifies CATSLTRVNTEAFF. The chain carries TRBV15 and TRBJ1-1; no reliable D call. V dropped 5 bases and J dropped 0 bases, with 10 bases sitting between them. The CDR3 consists of 14 residues. Germline V lookup: CDR1 LNHNV, CDR2 YYDKDF (reference sequence).

V gene TRBV28 combines with J gene TRBJ2-3; 9 bases fit TRBD2. J was trimmed by 1 base and V by 8 bases; bases with no gene match: 13. CDR3 length equals 17 residues. Per the germline V gene, CDR1 is MDHEN and CDR2 is SYDVKM. The CDR3 protein is CASATSGSRRGTDTQYF. The CDR3 DNA follows: TGTGCCAGCGCAACTAGCGGGTCTCGAAGAGGCACAGATACGCAGTATTTT.

CDR3 nucleotides: TGCGCCATCGGCGGCGGGGGTTCGGCAGATACGCAGTATTTT. Its protein product is CAIGGGGSADTQYF. The rearrangement links TRBV4-1 to TRBJ2-3; 7 bases are a match to TRBD2. Looked up from germline, CDR1 is MGHRA and CDR2 is YSYEKL. The CDR3 totals 14 residues. Trimming took 10 bases from V and 4 from J; bases not matched to a gene: 11.

The chain uses TRBV6-5 and TRBJ1-1, with D possibly TRBD1 on 5 matching bases. Germline V gives CDR1 MNHEY, CDR2 SVGAGI. The length of the CDR3 is 13 residues. With 4 bases removed from V and 4 bases from J, the gap between germline ends came to 10 bases. The CDR3 DNA is TGTGCCAGCAGTTCGATGGGGGGCACTGAAGCTTTCTTT. Its translation is CASSSMGGTEAFF.

V and J are TRBV12-5 and TRBJ2-1; a possible D gene is TRBD2 (6 bases). CDR1 is LGHNT, CDR2 FRNRAP, per germline. This CDR3 has 16 amino acids. V shed 3 bases and J shed 2 bases, with 14 bases lying between them. This chain's CDR3 is CASGFMAGLTYNEQFF. CDR3 sequence (DNA): TGTGCTAGTGGTTTTATGGCGGGACTTACCTACAATGAGCAGTTCTTC.

CDR3 bases: TGTGCCAGCAGCCTCAGACAGGGGGTCATGTACGAGCAGTACTTC. Amino acid sequence: CASSLRQGVMYEQYF. The gene calls are TRBV7-9 and TRBJ2-7, with 9 bases identical to TRBD1. The germline V gene encodes CDR1 SEHNR and CDR2 FQNEAQ (reference sequence). Trimming at V came to 5 bases and at J to 4 bases, leaving 9 bases not matched to a gene. CDR3 length: 15 amino acids.

The chain combines TRBV28 with TRBJ1-2; D might be TRBD1 (6 bases). V was trimmed by 6 bases and J by 0 bases, leaving 14 bases between them. Germline lookup yields CDR1 MDHEN and CDR2 SYDVKM. The CDR3 length is 15 residues. The CDR3 coding sequence is TGTGCCAGCAGCTCCCGGGGGGCCTCTAACTATGGCTACACCTTC. It codes for CASSSRGASNYGYTF.

The rearrangement links TRBV4-2 to TRBJ2-5, with 11 bases fitting TRBD2. The V gene's germline CDR1 is LGHNA and CDR2 YNFKEQ. Trimming cost V 1 base and J 5 bases; bases outside gene matches: 3. CDR3 length equals 15 residues. CDR3 amino acids: CASSQVASGRETQYF. The CDR3 DNA sequence: TGTGCCAGCAGCCAAGTGGCTAGCGGGAGGGAGACCCAGTACTTC.

The rearrangement joins TRBV28 to TRBJ2-7, with 7 bases aligning to TRBD2. CDR3 length: 17 residues. Germline V gives CDR1 MDHEN, CDR2 SYDVKM. After removal of 5 bases from V and 6 bases from J, the junction contained 19 bases not matched to a gene. CDR3 loop: CASSPGGVAGVLGEQYF. As DNA, the CDR3 is TGTGCCAGCAGTCCCGGGGGTGTGGCGGGAGTTCTCGGCGAGCAGTACTTC. The full variable domain, completed using reference TRBV28 and TRBJ2-7, is DVKVTQSSRYLVKRTGEKVFLECVQDMDHENMFWYRQDPGLGLRLIYFSYDVKMKEKGDIPEGYSVSREKKERFSLILESASTNQTSMYLCASSPGGVAGVLGEQYFGPGTRLTVT.

The gene calls are TRBV4-1 and TRBJ1-2, with TRBD1 matching over 7 bases. Per germline, CDR1 MGHRA and CDR2 YSYEKL. V dropped 0 bases and J dropped 8; count of bases not matched to a gene: 6. The CDR3 is 14 amino acids. The CDR3 DNA reads TGCGCCAGCAGCCAAGAGGACAGGTCGAGCGGCTACACCTTC. Encoded protein: CASSQEDRSSGYTF.

The chain employs TRBV5-1 and TRBJ2-2, with D maybe TRBD1 (6 bases). The CDR3 contains 16 residues. V was shortened by 0 bases and J by 0 bases, with 9 bases between the two germline ends. Germline assignment: CDR1 SGHRS and CDR2 YFSETQ. The CDR3 sequence: CASSLGQDSNTGELFF. The DNA of the CDR3 is TGCGCCAGCAGCTTGGGACAGGACTCGAACACCGGGGAGCTGTTTTTT.